One sample yielded the 17 T cell receptor beta chains listed below, sequenced in a study of cytomegalovirus exposure and HLA in healthy donors. Use of 60 Vbeta and 13 Jbeta primers characterized the PCR. Here immunoSEQ multiplex PCR was the method, and the copy in TCRdb shows in-frame clones only, minus some. This repertoire shows around 130,000 clones, about 8.5% found once; its top ten account for 5% to 7%. Sequenced sample: PBMCs. All receptors come from a man aged 35-49 years in good health and CMV-seronegative.

The genes are TRBV6-5 and TRBJ1-2; 9 nucleotides match TRBD1. With V trimmed by 0 bases and J by 2 bases, 1 base remained unmatched. Germline V lookup: CDR1 MNHEY, CDR2 SVGAGI. This CDR3 spans 15 amino acids. The CDR3 bases are TGTGCCAGCAGTTACTCCGGGACAGGGAACTATGGCTACACCTTC. Residues: CASSYSGTGNYGYTF.

The V gene is TRBV7-6, the J gene TRBJ1-5; unclear D gene. Per the germline V gene, CDR1 is SGHVS and CDR2 is FNYEAQ. V was cut by 5 bases and J by 3 bases, with 23 bases left in between. CDR3 length: 18 residues. CDR3 DNA: TGTGCCAGCAGCCCCCGATCCCCCCGGGATTCCCTCAATCAGCCCCAGCATTTT. Translated, it gives CASSPRSPRDSLNQPQHF. The variable domain in full, with the rest retrieved from reference TRBV7-6 and TRBJ1-5, is GAGVSQSPRYKVTKRGQDVALRCDPISGHVSLYWYRQALGQGPEFLTYFNYEAQQDKSGLPNDRFSAERPEGSISTLTIQRTEQRDSAMYRCASSPRSPRDSLNQPQHFGDGTRLSIL.

This sequence joins TRBV2 and TRBJ2-4; D is unresolved. V was trimmed by 7 bases and J by 2 bases, leaving 12 bases between them. The CDR3 sequence is 14 residues long. Per germline, CDR1 SNHLY and CDR2 FYNNEI. The CDR3 loop reads CASTFEYTKNIQYF. DNA of the CDR3: TGTGCCAGCACGTTCGAGTATACCAAAAACATTCAGTACTTC.

The gene calls are TRBV15 and TRBJ2-6; 7 nucleotides match TRBD1. V was pared by 0 bases and J by 0 bases, with 5 bases of the junction left unmatched. This CDR3 is 18 amino acids long. Per the germline V gene, CDR1 is LNHNV and CDR2 is YYDKDF (reference sequence). The CDR3 nucleotides are TGTGCCACCAGCAGAGATCCGCCAGGGGGCTCTGGGGCCAACGTCCTGACTTTC. It encodes CATSRDPPGGSGANVLTF.

This clone appeared a few times. The rearrangement links TRBV30 to TRBJ1-4; perhaps TRBD1 as D (6 bases). The CDR3 length is 13 residues. CDR1 and CDR2 (germline): GTSNPN, SVGIG (reference sequence). V was shortened by 2 bases and J by 4 bases, with 8 bases between the two germline ends. CDR3: CAWSRQVNEKLFF. CDR3 in DNA: TGTGCCTGGAGTCGACAGGTTAATGAAAAACTGTTTTTT.

The chain's CDR3 is CASSPGVPEQYF. CDR3 nucleotides: TGTGCCAGCAGCCCGGGAGTACCCGAGCAGTACTTC. The genes are TRBV7-9 and TRBJ2-7; D is perhaps TRBD2 (6 bases). The CDR3 totals 12 residues. The V gene's germline CDR1 is SEHNR and CDR2 FQNEAQ (reference sequence). V lost 5 bases and J lost 6, with 11 bases in between. The full variable domain, rest sourced from reference TRBV7-9 and TRBJ2-7, is DTGVSQNPRHKITKRGQNVTFRCDPISEHNRLYWYRQTLGQGPEFLTYFQNEAQLEKSRLLSDRFSAERPKGSFSTLEIQRTEQGDSAMYLCASSPGVPEQYFGPGTRLTVT.

In its sample, this clone was seen a few times. The V and J genes are TRBV25-1 and TRBJ1-2; TRBD1 matches at 7 bases. The V and J ends lost 5 bases and 1 base, in that order; junction bases with no gene match: 7. The CDR3 is made up of 15 amino acids. CDR1 is MGHDK, CDR2 SYGVNS, per germline. The CDR3 DNA sequence: TGTGCCAGCAGTTTCGACAGGGTACTTAACTATGGCTACACCTTC. Translation: CASSFDRVLNYGYTF.

J is TRBJ1-2 and V is TRBV2; 7 nucleotides match TRBD1. The CDR3 length is 13 residues. Germline trimming cut 3 bases from V and 8 bases from J; bases unmatched to any gene: 6. The germline V gene encodes CDR1 SNHLY and CDR2 FYNNEI. The CDR3 DNA follows: TGTGCCAGCAGTGAGGGCTGGACAGGAGGCTACACCTTC. It translates to CASSEGWTGGYTF.

The chain couples TRBV7-2 to TRBJ2-2; a possible D gene is TRBD1 (5 bases). The V and J ends lost 0 bases and 1 base respectively, with 9 bases between them. Looked up from germline, CDR1 is SGHTA and CDR2 is FQGNSA. The CDR3 spans 16 residues. The CDR3 DNA sequence: TGTGCCAGCAGCTTAGCCTATACAGGGAACACCGGGGAGCTGTTTTTT. Amino acid sequence: CASSLAYTGNTGELFF.

The table lists this clone with a few counts. V and J are TRBV10-3 and TRBJ2-1, with TRBD2 identical over 7 bases. Germline V gene sequence: CDR1 ENHRY, CDR2 SYGVKD. J lost 2 bases, V lost 0 bases, and 1 base had no gene match. The CDR3 runs 15 residues. CDR3 amino acids: CAISESSGAYNEQFF. The CDR3 DNA reads as TGTGCCATCAGTGAGTCCAGCGGGGCCTACAATGAGCAGTTCTTC.

The rearrangement joins TRBV6-1 to TRBJ2-1, with D perhaps TRBD1 (8 bases). Germline V gene data show CDR1 as MNHNS and CDR2 as SASEGT. The CDR3 contains 15 residues. The V end was cut by 7 bases, the J end by 4 bases, with 17 bases between. The CDR3 bases are TGTGCCAGCATCCCTCACAGGGGGGGGTACAATGAGCAGTTCTTC. This encodes CASIPHRGGYNEQFF.

A remark on this clone: A junction end diverges from the germline sequence, so it may reflect a read error. The J gene is TRBJ1-5, the V gene TRBV6-1; D is ambiguous. Germline values: CDR1 MNHNS, CDR2 SASEGT. The CDR3 is 13 amino acids. CDR3 DNA: TGTGCCGCCTCCTCCAACGAGGGTCAGCCCCAGAATTTT. Encoded protein: CAASSNEGQPQNF.

This clone was seen a few times. The chain has TRBV5-4 and TRBJ1-1, with a weak D call TRBD1 (6 bases). This CDR3 is built from 13 residues. Germline V gene data show CDR1 as SGHNT and CDR2 as YYREEE (reference sequence). V was clipped by 2 bases and J by 4 bases, with 9 bases between them. As DNA, the CDR3 is TGTGCCAGCAGCTTCACAGGGAGCACTGAAGCTTTCTTT. Translation: CASSFTGSTEAFF.

This clone occurred a few times. The chain links TRBV19 to TRBJ1-2; D unresolved. Trimming took 6 bases from V and 1 from J, leaving 12 bases between them. This CDR3 has 14 amino acids. Germline lookup yields CDR1 LNHDA and CDR2 SQIVND (reference sequence). The CDR3 loop reads CASRARFFNYGYTF. The CDR3 DNA sequence: TGTGCCAGTAGAGCCAGGTTCTTTAACTATGGCTACACCTTC.

The V and J genes are TRBV7-9 and TRBJ2-3; the D gene is possibly TRBD2 (5 bases). Germline CDR1 SEHNR, CDR2 FQNEAQ (reference sequence). Trimming took off 5 bases at V and 2 bases at J, with 17 bases between the two ends. This CDR3 region has 16 residues. This CDR3 reads CASSVPPDWATDTQYF. The CDR3 nucleotides are TGTGCCAGCAGCGTTCCTCCGGACTGGGCCACAGATACGCAGTATTTT.

V gene TRBV7-5 combines with J gene TRBJ2-3; the table gives TRBD2 as D, unverified against the DNA. TRBV7-5 is recorded as a pseudogene. The CDR3 spans 19 residues. CDR3 protein: CARSQRPGEILLGTDTQYF. CDR3 coding DNA: TGTGCCAGAAGCCAGAGACCGGGGGAGATTCTCTTGGGCACAGATACGCAGTATTTT.

This clone was seen more than once but under ten times. The chain is built from TRBV19 and TRBJ1-2; D remains ambiguous. V lost 8 bases and J 1 base, leaving 11 bases between the germline ends. Looked up from germline, CDR1 is LNHDA and CDR2 is SQIVND (reference sequence). The CDR3 sequence is 13 residues long. CDR3 coding DNA: TGTGCCAGTTCCGAATACTTTAACTATGGCTACACCTTC. This translates into CASSEYFNYGYTF.